A single sample gave rise to the 25 T cell receptor beta chains below, sequenced in a study of CD8+CD57+ T cells in acquired aplastic anemia. TCR beta VDJ and CDR3 profiling used genomic DNA as template. MiXCR, applied by TCRdb to the reads, yields one record per CDR3 protein. The repertoire holds roughly 86,000 distinct CDR3 sequences, with under 50% as singletons. The sequencing sample was made of sorted CD4+, CD8+, or CD8+CD57+ T cells (not recorded which) from PBMCs. Receptors originate from a human donor in good health, serving as a control.

This chain links TRBV7-6 with TRBJ2-1, with 8 bases lining up with TRBD1. V trimming: 4 bases; J trimming: 10 bases; junction bases outside the gene matches: 6. The CDR3 sequence is 13 residues long. CDR1 is SGHVS and CDR2 is FNYEAQ in the germline V gene. The CDR3 coding sequence is TGTGCCAGCAGCTCCTCAGGGGGCAGGGAGCAGTTCTTC. Residues: CASSSSGGREQFF.

This clonotype was detected ten times or more. V and J are TRBV11-2 and TRBJ2-7; TRBD2 aligns across 13 bases. Germline values: CDR1 SGHAT, CDR2 FQNNGV. Trimming took 2 bases from V and 7 from J; bases not matched to a gene: 2. This CDR3 is 14 amino acids long. This CDR3 reads CASSLKGLAGEQYF. CDR3 DNA: TGTGCCAGCAGCTTAAAGGGACTAGCGGGGGAGCAGTACTTC.

The V call is TRBV20-1, the J call TRBJ2-3; a weak D match, TRBD2 (7 bases). Germline lookup yields CDR1 DFQATT and CDR2 SNEGSKA (reference sequence). The CDR3 has 16 amino acids. With 3 bases removed from V and 2 bases from J, the gap between germline ends came to 18 bases. The CDR3 here is CSARGAGGTPTDTQYF. The DNA for the CDR3 is TGCAGTGCTAGGGGGGCCGGGGGGACACCCACAGATACGCAGTATTTT.

This clonotype was picked up many times. The chain joins TRBV29-1 to TRBJ2-1; 7 bases line up with TRBD1. The ends lost 6 bases at V and 0 bases at J; junction bases unmatched: 5. Germline lookup yields CDR1 SQVTM and CDR2 ANQGSEA. The CDR3 is 14 amino acids. The CDR3 sequence: CSVPTGISYNEQFF. The CDR3 nucleotides are TGCAGCGTCCCGACAGGGATCTCCTACAATGAGCAGTTCTTC.

This clonotype was seen many times. For the CDR3, the DNA is TGTGCCAGCAGTGATTTAGCGGGCTCCTACGAGCAGTACTTC. Translating gives CASSDLAGSYEQYF. The V and J genes are TRBV25-1 and TRBJ2-7; TRBD2 agrees at 7 bases. V shed 3 bases, J shed 0 bases, and the junction held 2 bases outside the gene matches. CDR1 MGHDK and CDR2 SYGVNS come from the germline V gene. The CDR3 consists of 14 residues.

In this sample, this clonotype turned up many times. CDR3 sequence: CASSLNRDRGARDYGYTF. The CDR3 nucleotides are TGTGCCAGCAGCTTAAATCGGGACAGGGGCGCCCGAGACTATGGCTACACCTTC. The chain employs TRBV13 and TRBJ1-2, with 10 nucleotides matching TRBD1. Germline V gene lookup returns CDR1 PRHDT and CDR2 FYEKMQ (reference sequence). V dropped 2 bases and J dropped 3; count of bases not matched to a gene: 12. CDR3 length: 18 residues.

V usage is TRBV6-5 and J usage is TRBJ2-7, with D possibly being TRBD2 (6 bases). V dropped 2 bases and J dropped 3 bases, with 11 bases sitting between them. Germline V lookup: CDR1 MNHEY, CDR2 SVGAGI. The CDR3 covers 14 residues. This chain's CDR3 is CASSYPTRGYEQYF. The CDR3 coding sequence is TGTGCCAGCAGTTACCCAACGCGGGGCTACGAGCAGTACTTC.

The chain recombines TRBV7-8 with TRBJ1-2, with D possibly TRBD1 on 5 matching bases. CDR3 length: 15 residues. V shed 9 bases and J shed 0 bases, with 17 bases lying between them. Per germline, CDR1 SGHVS and CDR2 FQNEAQ. For the CDR3, the DNA is TGTGCCAGTACCCGACCAGGGTCAGCTAACTATGGCTACACCTTC. As protein: CASTRPGSANYGYTF.

This clonotype turned up a few times. The chain recombines TRBV6-1 with TRBJ2-3, with 7 bases matching TRBD2. V shed 5 bases and J 2 bases; nucleotides not matched to a gene: 10. Per germline, CDR1 MNHNS and CDR2 SASEGT. The CDR3 has 16 amino acids. The CDR3 coding sequence is TGTGCCAGCAGTACCGGAACTGGGAGGGACACAGATACGCAGTATTTT. Translated, it gives CASSTGTGRDTDTQYF.

This clonotype has ten or more counts. This chain joins TRBV2 and TRBJ2-1, with TRBD1 identical over 7 bases. The V gene's germline CDR1 is SNHLY and CDR2 FYNNEI. The junction had 18 bases not matched to a gene; V was cut back by 10 bases and J by 9 bases. This CDR3 region has 15 residues. CDR3 residues: CANRISTGEAGEQFF. CDR3 DNA sequence: TGTGCCAACCGAATATCAACAGGGGAAGCTGGTGAGCAGTTCTTC.

There are a few counts of this clonotype. The V gene is TRBV6-1, the J gene TRBJ1-1; 7 bases match TRBD1. The CDR3 loop spans 14 amino acids. J lost 3 bases, V lost 8 bases, and 9 bases had no gene match. Germline values: CDR1 MNHNS, CDR2 SASEGT. The chain's CDR3 is CASAYRGLYTEAFF. The CDR3, as DNA: TGTGCCAGCGCGTACAGGGGCCTTTACACTGAAGCTTTCTTT.

CDR3 protein: CSAARQGRNSPLHF. CDR3 DNA: TGCAGTGCTGCCCGACAGGGACGTAATTCACCCCTCCACTTT. The chain is built from TRBV20-1 and TRBJ1-6; 7 nucleotides line up with TRBD1. CDR1 and CDR2 (germline): DFQATT, SNEGSKA (reference sequence). The V gene end was trimmed by 5 bases and the J gene end by 6 bases; junction bases not matched to a gene: 7. CDR3 length: 14 amino acids.

To note about this clonotype: Given a much more abundant clone one base away, this may be a read error. J is TRBJ2-5 and V is TRBV11-2; 16 bases fit TRBD2. CDR1 is SGHAT, CDR2 FQNNGV, per germline. The CDR3 loop spans 18 amino acids. This CDR3 is CASSSPGLAGGDQEAQYF. The CDR3 DNA is TGTGCCAGCAGCTCGCCGGGACTAGCGGGAGGGGACCAAGAGGCCCAGTACTTC. The full variable domain, completed using reference TRBV11-2 and TRBJ2-5, is EAGVAQSPRYKIIEKRQSVAFWCNPISGHATLYWYQQILGQGPKLLIQFQNNGVVDDSQLPKDRFSAERLKGVDSTLKIQPAKLEDSAVYLCASSSPGLAGGDQEAQYFGPGTRLLVL.

About this clonotype itself: This clone may be a read error of a much larger clone one base away. The chain joins TRBV20-1 to TRBJ2-1; 10 bases match TRBD2. The CDR3 consists of 16 residues. V lost 5 bases, J lost 4 bases, and 11 bases stayed unmatched. The germline V gene encodes CDR1 DFQATT and CDR2 SNEGSKA (reference sequence). The CDR3 here is CSAPGGTSDEYNEQFF. CDR3 coding DNA: TGCAGTGCTCCGGGGGGGACTAGCGATGAATACAATGAGCAGTTCTTC.

In its sample, this clonotype was seen many times. CDR3: CASSLDRTGVSYEQYF. CDR3 nucleotides: TGCGCCAGCAGCCTCGATAGGACAGGGGTATCCTACGAGCAGTACTTC. The chain is built from TRBV4-1 and TRBJ2-7, with 9 bases matching TRBD1. Germline CDR1 MGHRA, CDR2 YSYEKL. V was pared by 4 bases and J by 1 base, with 8 bases of the junction left unmatched. The CDR3 contains 16 residues.

V is TRBV4-1 and J is TRBJ1-3; 8 bases agree with TRBD1. The length of the CDR3 is 15 residues. Germline assignment: CDR1 MGHRA and CDR2 YSYEKL. Trimming removed 3 bases from V and 4 bases from J; junction bases left unmatched: 5. The CDR3 DNA sequence: TGCGCCAGCAGCCAGATGACAGGGGCCGGAAACACCATATATTTT. It encodes CASSQMTGAGNTIYF.

Many counts were recorded for this clonotype. The V call is TRBV5-1, the J call TRBJ2-7; 7 nucleotides align to TRBD1. Trimming took 0 bases from V and 7 from J; bases not matched to a gene: 4. Germline CDR1 and CDR2: SGHRS and YFSETQ. This CDR3 region has 13 residues. The CDR3 region is CASSLVTGLEQYF. The DNA of the CDR3 is TGCGCCAGCAGCTTGGTGACAGGGCTTGAGCAGTACTTC.

This clonotype was counted once. The V and J genes are TRBV9 and TRBJ1-1; no definite D call. This CDR3 contains 15 residues. Germline CDR1 is SGDLS and CDR2 is YYNGEE. Between the trimmed V and J ends, which lost 4 bases and 3 bases, there was a span of 16 bases. CDR3 loop: CASSSSTWGDTEAFF. CDR3 DNA sequence: TGTGCCAGCAGCTCTAGTACATGGGGAGACACTGAAGCTTTCTTT. Drawing the rest from reference TRBV9 and TRBJ1-1, the complete variable domain is DSGVTQTPKHLITATGQRVTLRCSPRSGDLSVYWYQQSLDQGLQFLIQYYNGEERAKGNILERFSAQQFPDLHSELNLSSLELGDSALYFCASSSSTWGDTEAFFGQGTRLTVV.

In this sample, this clonotype turned up many times. The chain is built from TRBV2 and TRBJ1-2, with 8 nucleotides matching TRBD1. The CDR3 extends over 15 amino acids. With 3 bases clipped from V and 6 bases from J, the junction kept 9 bases outside the gene matches. Germline CDR1 is SNHLY and CDR2 is FYNNEI. CDR3 in amino acids: CASSDAGRGLNGYTF. The CDR3 bases are TGTGCCAGCAGTGATGCGGGCAGGGGGCTAAATGGCTACACCTTC.

This clonotype was seen a handful of times. V and J are TRBV13 and TRBJ1-1; tentatively, D is TRBD1 (6 bases). Per germline, CDR1 PRHDT and CDR2 FYEKMQ (reference sequence). Between the trimmed V and J ends, which lost 5 bases and 3 bases, there was a span of 13 bases. This CDR3 is built from 14 residues. The CDR3 loop is CASSPRGGYTEAFF. DNA of the CDR3: TGTGCCAGCAGCCCCCGAGGGGGGTACACTGAAGCTTTCTTT. The complete variable domain, with remaining parts taken from reference TRBV13 and TRBJ1-1, reads AAGVIQSPRHLIKEKRETATLKCYPIPRHDTVYWYQQGPGQDPQFLISFYEKMQSDKGSIPDRFSAQQFSDYHSELNMSSLELGDSALYFCASSPRGGYTEAFFGQGTRLTVV.

This clonotype appeared many times. The chain couples TRBV15 to TRBJ2-1; possibly TRBD1 or TRBD2 for D (5 bases each). Germline lookup yields CDR1 LNHNV and CDR2 YYDKDF (reference sequence). This CDR3 has 11 amino acids. V was clipped by 8 bases and J by 5 bases, with 7 bases between them. CDR3 amino acids: CATGTNNEQFF. The CDR3 DNA sequence: TGTGCCACCGGGACCAACAATGAGCAGTTCTTC.

The V call is TRBV2, the J call TRBJ2-5; 10 nucleotides align to TRBD2. Per germline, CDR1 SNHLY and CDR2 FYNNEI. The CDR3 contains 20 residues. The J segment lost 5 bases and the V segment lost 0 bases, leaving 18 bases of the junction unmatched. CDR3 loop: CASSEALSGGRPPQRETQYF. The CDR3, as DNA: TGTGCCAGCAGTGAAGCGCTTAGCGGGGGGCGCCCCCCCCAGCGGGAGACCCAGTACTTC.

This clonotype was seen only a few times. The chain has TRBV7-2 and TRBJ1-6; D may be TRBD1 (5 bases). Per germline, CDR1 SGHTA and CDR2 FQGNSA. This CDR3 is 13 amino acids long. Trimming pared 5 bases from V and 6 bases from J, leaving 8 bases between. CDR3 in DNA: TGTGCCAGCAGCCGGACACGTAATTCACCCCTCCACTTT. It yields the protein CASSRTRNSPLHF.

About this clonotype: Mismatch with germline at one junction end may stem from a read error. The rearrangement joins TRBV4-2 to TRBJ2-7, with 9 bases matching TRBD1. The length of the CDR3 is 15 residues. Germline V lookup: CDR1 LGHNA, CDR2 YNFKEQ. Here the CDR3 DNA reads TGTGCCAGCGGCCAAGGGGGGACAGGGCTGTTCGAGCAGTACTTC. Residues: CASGQGGTGLFEQYF.

J is TRBJ1-2 and V is TRBV2; D not certain. The CDR3 loop spans 11 amino acids. The V end was cut by 7 bases, the J end by 3 bases, with 6 bases between. Germline V lookup: CDR1 SNHLY, CDR2 FYNNEI. DNA of the CDR3: TGTGCCAGCATGATTGACTATGGCTACACCTTC. This sequence encodes CASMIDYGYTF.